These 10 T cell receptor beta chains came from one sample sequenced in a study of cytomegalovirus exposure and HLA in healthy donors. Amplification used 60 Vbeta primers and 13 Jbeta primers. The repertoire was sequenced with immunoSEQ multiplex PCR; TCRdb's copy has only in-frame clones and lacks some. The sample lists 150,000 or so clones; 73% were seen once. Sequencing input: PBMCs. The receptors shown here come from a woman aged 18-29 years in good health and CMV-seronegative.

The rearrangement joins TRBV15 to TRBJ1-2; D is possibly TRBD1 (5 bases). V lost 0 bases and J 5 bases, leaving 10 bases between the germline ends. This CDR3 spans 14 amino acids. Germline CDR1 LNHNV, CDR2 YYDKDF (reference sequence). Here the CDR3 DNA reads TGTGCCACCAGCAGAGATCGCAGGGATTATGGCTACACCTTC. It yields the protein CATSRDRRDYGYTF.

Concerning this clone itself: The junction and the germline gene differ at one end; a read error may be behind it. This sequence joins TRBV5-5 and TRBJ2-2; weak D call: TRBD2 (5 bases). The CDR3 is 14 residues long. Germline V lookup: CDR1 SGHKS, CDR2 YYEKEE (reference sequence). CDR3 sequence: CASSVDPNTGELFF. The CDR3 region has the DNA TGTGCCAGCAGCGTAGATCCGAACACCGGGGAACTGTTTTTT.

This clone came up a few times. The chain couples TRBV5-1 to TRBJ2-7, with 11 bases matching TRBD1. After removal of 6 bases from V and 2 bases from J, the junction contained 13 bases not matched to a gene. The germline V gene has CDR1 SGHRS and CDR2 YFSETQ. This CDR3 has 17 amino acids. CDR3 in DNA: TGCGCCAGCACCGGGACAGGCAGGGGACAGGGGGCCTACGAGCAGTACTTC. It encodes CASTGTGRGQGAYEQYF.

The chain couples TRBV13 to TRBJ2-7; D is unresolved. V dropped 0 bases and J dropped 2 bases, with 14 bases sitting between them. The CDR3 has 16 amino acids. Germline CDR1 and CDR2: PRHDT and FYEKMQ (reference sequence). CDR3 loop: CASSLGPFPKTYEQYF. CDR3 sequence (DNA): TGTGCCAGCAGCTTAGGCCCCTTCCCTAAAACCTACGAGCAGTACTTC. Using reference TRBV13 and TRBJ2-7 for the parts outside the CDR3, the full variable domain is AAGVIQSPRHLIKEKRETATLKCYPIPRHDTVYWYQQGPGQDPQFLISFYEKMQSDKGSIPDRFSAQQFSDYHSELNMSSLELGDSALYFCASSLGPFPKTYEQYFGPGTRLTVT.

The chain has TRBV2 and TRBJ1-4, with D possibly matching TRBD1 (6 bases). Germline lookup yields CDR1 SNHLY and CDR2 FYNNEI. This CDR3 has 15 residues. Between the trimmed V and J ends, which lost 3 bases and 7 bases, there was a span of 15 bases. CDR3 in DNA: TGTGCCAGCAGTGATCCCGGACAGTTGTTTGAAAAACTGTTTTTT. This gives the protein CASSDPGQLFEKLFF.

V is TRBV2 and J is TRBJ2-1; the D gene is possibly TRBD1 (6 bases). The length of the CDR3 is 15 residues. From germline, CDR1 is SNHLY and CDR2 FYNNEI. Trimming took 4 bases from V and 7 from J, leaving 17 bases between them. The CDR3 region is CASSVTGKGLNEQFF. The CDR3 DNA follows: TGTGCCAGCAGTGTCACAGGGAAAGGTCTTAATGAGCAGTTCTTC.

This clone was recorded only once. This rearrangement joins TRBV18 to TRBJ1-2; 9 nucleotides align to TRBD1. This CDR3 spans 14 amino acids. The germline gives CDR1 KGHSH, CDR2 LQKENI. J lost 5 bases, V lost 8 bases, and 9 bases had no gene match. This CDR3 is CASADEQGAYGYTF. CDR3 nucleotide sequence: TGTGCCAGCGCAGACGAACAGGGGGCGTATGGCTACACCTTC.

V gene TRBV23-1 combines with J gene TRBJ1-1; no definite D call. TRBV23-1 is noted as an ORF with a role that remains uncertain. The CDR3 spans 15 residues. Trimming cost V 5 bases and J 4 bases, with 17 bases left between them. The CDR3 loop is CASSNNRRGVTEAFF. In DNA form, the CDR3 reads TGCGCCAGCAGTAACAATCGTCGGGGAGTCACTGAAGCTTTCTTT.

This chain uses TRBV14 with TRBJ2-2; 7 bases line up with TRBD2. The CDR3 length is 19 residues. Germline CDR1 reads SGHDN; CDR2 reads FVKESK. J lost 0 bases, V lost 0 bases, and 10 bases had no gene match. The CDR3 sequence: CASSQDWLAARSNTGELFF. The CDR3 nucleotides are TGTGCCAGCAGCCAAGATTGGCTAGCGGCAAGATCGAACACCGGGGAGCTGTTTTTT.

The rearrangement uses TRBV10-3 and TRBJ1-1; TRBD1 matches 10 bases. The trim removed 5 bases at V and 4 bases at J, leaving 16 bases unmatched. CDR3 length equals 18 residues. CDR1 and CDR2 from the germline V gene are ENHRY and SYGVKD. The chain's CDR3 is CAISPGGGQGGFGTEAFF. The CDR3, as DNA: TGTGCCATCAGTCCGGGGGGCGGACAGGGGGGATTTGGCACTGAAGCTTTCTTT.